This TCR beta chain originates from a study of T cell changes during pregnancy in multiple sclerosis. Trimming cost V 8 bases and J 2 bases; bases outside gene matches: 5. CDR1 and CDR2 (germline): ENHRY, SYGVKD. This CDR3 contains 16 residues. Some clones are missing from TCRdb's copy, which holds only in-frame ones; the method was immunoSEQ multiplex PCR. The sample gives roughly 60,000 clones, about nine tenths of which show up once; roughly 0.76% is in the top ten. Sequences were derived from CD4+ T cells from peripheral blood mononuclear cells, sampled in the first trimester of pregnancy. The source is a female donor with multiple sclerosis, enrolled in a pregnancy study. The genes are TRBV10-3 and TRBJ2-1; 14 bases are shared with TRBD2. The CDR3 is CAIGWTSGGTYNEQFF. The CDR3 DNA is TGTGCCATCGGCTGGACTAGCGGGGGGACCTACAATGAGCAGTTCTTC.